This T cell receptor beta chain was captured by sequencing in a study of blood T cell repertoires in COVID-19. Study information: COVID-19 samples collected from the United States, Italy and Spain covered acute and convalescent phases. In each case, the material was cDNA or gDNA derived from T cells, B-cell-depleted T cells, or PBMCs.

Original handling: Using reference gene primer amplification, nucleated cell counts were estimated. The method was immunoSEQ multiplex PCR; TCRdb's version includes in-frame clones alone and lacks a portion of them. The D gene and trimming were derived from the DNA, and the V and J assignments and clone size from that table. The sample carries about 58,000 clones, roughly 79% recorded once. Germline-derived CDR1 and CDR2 are SGHDT and YYEEEE. This CDR3 spans 15 amino acids. With 4 bases removed from V and 0 bases from J, the gap between germline ends came to 13 bases. The sample consisted of peripheral blood. V is TRBV5-6 and J is TRBJ1-2; D gene uncertain. The receptor comes from a human donor in a cohort sampled during active COVID-19. The CDR3 is CASSTLSRTNYGYTF. CDR3 DNA: TGTGCCAGCAGCACCCTTTCGAGGACTAACTATGGCTACACCTTC. The full variable domain, completed using reference TRBV5-6 and TRBJ1-2, is DAGVTQSPTHLIKTRGQQVTLRCSPKSGHDTVSWYQQALGQGPQFIFQYYEEEERQRGNFPDRFSGHQFPNYSSELNVNALLLGDSALYLCASSTLSRTNYGYTFGSGTRLTVV.